These 18 T cell receptor beta chains were sequenced from one sample in a study of OX40 agonist ivuxolimab in advanced cancers. Sequenced by immunoSEQ multiplex PCR; TCRdb stores in-frame clones only, minus some. The table lists 35,000 to 40,000 clones, over 70% of them singletons, with more than 25% in the top ten. The sequencing used CD4+ or CD8+ T cells sorted from blood, collected in a trial of the OX40 agonist ivuxolimab. The receptors stem from an adult with an advanced solid tumor such as melanoma, head and neck, liver or kidney cancer.

The chain couples TRBV28 to TRBJ2-7, with 9 bases matching TRBD1. This CDR3 is built from 15 residues. The germline V gene encodes CDR1 MDHEN and CDR2 SYDVKM. Trimming cost V 2 bases and J 7 bases; bases outside gene matches: 9. This CDR3 is CASSLAGTGIGEQYF. The CDR3 DNA follows: TGTGCCAGCAGTTTAGCCGGGACAGGGATTGGAGAGCAGTACTTC.

The chain is built from TRBV5-4 and TRBJ1-2; D not resolved. The CDR3 loop spans 13 amino acids. Per germline, CDR1 SGHNT and CDR2 YYREEE (reference sequence). With 5 bases removed from V and 9 bases from J, the gap between germline ends came to 17 bases. This CDR3 reads CASRRTSRGRYTF. CDR3 DNA sequence: TGTGCCAGCAGACGGACTTCGAGAGGGCGCTACACCTTC.

This sequence joins TRBV6-1 and TRBJ2-3; 9 bases match TRBD1. The CDR3 length is 14 residues. The J segment lost 1 base and the V segment lost 7 bases, leaving 3 bases of the junction unmatched. Germline V CDR1 and CDR2: MNHNS, SASEGT. CDR3 nucleotides: TGTGCCAGCAAGACAGGGGGGGGCACAGATACGCAGTATTTT. It encodes CASKTGGGTDTQYF.

The chain combines TRBV7-9 with TRBJ2-1; D uncertain. Germline CDR1 is SEHNR and CDR2 is FQNEAQ (reference sequence). The CDR3 covers 16 residues. V lost 4 bases and J 0 bases, leaving 13 bases between the germline ends. CDR3 sequence (DNA): TGTGCCAGCAGCTCCCCTCGCGGCAGCTCCTACAATGAGCAGTTCTTC. It yields the protein CASSSPRGSSYNEQFF.

The CDR3 sequence is CASSPEGGGAEEQYF. The CDR3 nucleotides are TGTGCCAGCAGCCCAGAGGGCGGGGGGGCCGAAGAGCAGTACTTC. The chain employs TRBV13 and TRBJ2-5; TRBD2 matches at 9 bases. J lost 11 bases, V lost 5 bases, and 15 bases had no gene match. Germline V gene lookup returns CDR1 PRHDT and CDR2 FYEKMQ (reference sequence). The CDR3 has 15 residues.

J is TRBJ1-2 and V is TRBV4-1, with D possibly matching TRBD1 (5 bases). The CDR3 is made up of 17 amino acids. The V gene's germline CDR1 is MGHRA and CDR2 YSYEKL. Trimming removed 3 bases at V and 7 bases at J, with 24 bases between. CDR3 loop: CASSHPRGGWDAGGYTF. CDR3 in DNA: TGCGCCAGCAGCCATCCCCGGGGAGGGTGGGACGCTGGTGGCTACACCTTC.

V and J are TRBV2 and TRBJ2-5; 12 bases align to TRBD2. The J call may be mistaken, given a closer DNA end match to TRBJ2-7. The V gene's germline CDR1 is SNHLY and CDR2 FYNNEI. There are 15 residues in the CDR3. The CDR3 is CASSESSGRANEQYF. The CDR3 bases are TGTGCCAGCAGTGAGTCTAGCGGGAGGGCCAACGAGCAGTACTTC.

V is TRBV10-1 and J is TRBJ1-5; unclear D gene. CDR1 and CDR2 from the germline V gene are WNHNN and SYGVQD (reference sequence). V was shortened by 2 bases and J by 4 bases, with 6 bases between the two germline ends. The CDR3 consists of 13 residues. The CDR3 spells CASSETRNQPQHF. The CDR3 DNA reads TGCGCCAGCAGTGAGACGAGGAATCAGCCCCAGCATTTT.

This clone was observed once. This specimen includes other DNA sequences encoding the same CDR3. The rearrangement joins TRBV28 to TRBJ1-1, with D perhaps TRBD1 (5 bases). This CDR3 is 13 amino acids long. Germline CDR1 MDHEN, CDR2 SYDVKM. V was pared by 3 bases and J by 1 base, with 6 bases between. As DNA, the CDR3 is TGTGCCAGCAGTTTGGGGGGGAACACTGAAGCTTTCTTT. This gives the protein CASSLGGNTEAFF.

This chain uses TRBV14 with TRBJ2-3; the D is unclear. CDR1 and CDR2 from the germline V gene are SGHDN and FVKESK. This CDR3 is built from 12 residues. Trimming removed 1 base from V and 6 bases from J, with 5 bases in between. In nucleotides, the CDR3 is TGTGCCAGCAGCCAAGGCTGGGATACGCAGTATTTT. Protein: CASSQGWDTQYF.

The V call is TRBV19, the J call TRBJ2-3; no reliable D call. This CDR3 has 13 amino acids. Germline CDR1 and CDR2: LNHDA and SQIVND (reference sequence). Trimming shortened V by 7 bases and J by 2 bases, and 10 bases separated the two germline ends. CDR3 loop: CASKPYNTDTQYF. The CDR3 nucleotides are TGTGCCAGTAAACCTTATAACACAGATACGCAGTATTTT. The variable domain in full, completed from reference TRBV19 and TRBJ2-3, reads DGGITQSPKYLFRKEGQNVTLSCEQNLNHDAMYWYRQDPGQGLRLIYYSQIVNDFQKGDIAEGYSVSREKKESFPLTVTSAQKNPTAFYLCASKPYNTDTQYFGPGTRLTVL.

CDR3 DNA sequence: TGTGCCTGGAGTCCGGGGTCCTACGAGCAGTACTTC. Protein product: CAWSPGSYEQYF. The genes are TRBV30 and TRBJ2-7, with a tentative D call TRBD2 (5 bases). The CDR3 is 12 amino acids. V dropped 2 bases and J dropped 1 base, with 6 bases sitting between them. Looked up from germline, CDR1 is GTSNPN and CDR2 is SVGIG (reference sequence).

The rearrangement uses TRBV9 and TRBJ2-1; 7 positions agree with TRBD2. The CDR3 runs to 15 residues. V shed 0 bases and J 6 bases; nucleotides not matched to a gene: 6. CDR1 is SGDLS, CDR2 YYNGEE, per germline. The CDR3 DNA reads as TGTGCCAGCAGCGTAGAGTGGGAGGGCCTCAATGAGCAGTTCTTC. Its translation is CASSVEWEGLNEQFF.

The V gene is TRBV5-6, the J gene TRBJ2-3; no reliable D call. Germline V gene sequence: CDR1 SGHDT, CDR2 YYEEEE. Trimming removed 3 bases at V and 2 bases at J, with 10 bases between. The CDR3 runs to 14 residues. The CDR3 loop reads CASSSPPPTDTQYF. The CDR3 bases are TGTGCCAGCAGCTCGCCCCCCCCCACAGATACGCAGTATTTT.

J is TRBJ2-6 and V is TRBV5-8; D is perhaps TRBD2 (5 bases). V lost 10 bases and J 2 bases, leaving 16 bases between the germline ends. Germline loops: CDR1 SGHTS, CDR2 YDEGEE. This CDR3 comprises 15 residues. The chain's CDR3 is CACGLRVPGANVLTF. As DNA, the CDR3 is TGTGCCTGCGGACTCCGGGTCCCTGGGGCCAACGTCCTGACTTTC.

The V call is TRBV21-1, the J call TRBJ2-2; the table assigns TRBD1, which was not confirmed against the DNA. TRBV21-1 is a known pseudogene. The CDR3 sequence is 15 residues long. In DNA form, the CDR3 reads TGTGCCAGCAGCAAGGGCCAGGGGAAAACCGGGGAGCTGTTTTTT. Its translation is CASSKGQGKTGELFF.

This clone has only one observation. The chain carries TRBV29-1 and TRBJ2-7; 9 positions agree with TRBD2. The CDR3 spans 15 residues. Losses at the gene ends were 1 base for V and 6 bases for J; bases not matched to a gene: 10. Germline values: CDR1 SQVTM, CDR2 ANQGSEA. CDR3 DNA: TGCAGCGTTGAAGTAGAAGCGGGAGGACGAGGCGAGCAGTACTTC. This sequence encodes CSVEVEAGGRGEQYF.

The chain is built from TRBV7-3 and TRBJ2-3; D may correspond to TRBD1 or TRBD2 (5 bases each). Trimming removed 5 bases from V and 0 bases from J, with 9 bases in between. CDR1 is SGHTA and CDR2 is FQGTGA in the germline V gene. The CDR3 sequence is 14 residues long. The CDR3 DNA sequence: TGTGCCAGCAGCCAGGGACGGAGCACAGATACGCAGTATTTT. Amino acids: CASSQGRSTDTQYF.